This is a list of T cell receptor beta chains from one sample in a study of response to subunit inactivated influenza vaccine. Using its own MiXCR run on the RT-PCR reads, TCRdb lists one record per CDR3 protein. Found here are 500,000 to 750,000 distinct CDR3 sequences, 12% to 15% of them singletons; the top ten hold over 8.5%. The specimen comprised PBMCs from blood, sampled less than 13 days after vaccination. These receptors all stem from a man aged 45 to 65 who received an inactivated influenza vaccine. Each CDR3 is given with its conserved first and last residue. A D gene is named only where the DNA matches it firmly. For some rows the clone size is stated as once, few or many, or as a class when expanded; others skip it.

v_call	clone_size	d_call	j_call	cdr3_aa	cdr3_nt
TRBV16	few	.	TRBJ1-2	CASSLGGPNPNYGYTF	TGTGCCAGCAGCCTCGGTGGACCGAATCCTAACTATGGCTACACCTTC
TRBV9	.	TRBD1	TRBJ1-5	CASSIGQGSNQPQHF	TGTGCCAGCAGCATCGGACAGGGCAGCAATCAGCCCCAGCATTTT
TRBV29-1	.	.	TRBJ1-2	CSVRSPYGYTF	TGCAGCGTCCGATCTCCTTATGGCTACACCTTC
TRBV20-1	.	.	TRBJ2-7	CSAMDGSYEQYF	TGCAGTGCTATGGACGGTTCCTACGAGCAGTACTTC
TRBV7-7	few	TRBD1	TRBJ2-5	CASSLGQGAAETQYF	TGTGCCAGCAGCTTGGGACAGGGGGCTGCTGAGACCCAGTACTTC
TRBV12-3/TRBV12-4	.	.	TRBJ1-3	CASSERRNTIYF	TGTGCCAGCAGCGAACGGAGGAACACCATATATTTT
TRBV27	many	.	TRBJ2-1	CASSATGYNEQFF	TGTGCCAGCAGTGCCACAGGATACAATGAGCAGTTCTTC
TRBV20-1	few	.	TRBJ1-3	CSATWGMDTIYF	TGCAGTGCTACCTGGGGGATGGACACCATATATTTT
TRBV3-1	.	TRBD2	TRBJ2-7	CASSPLAGGEEQYF	TGTGCCAGCAGCCCACTGGCGGGGGGCGAGGAGCAGTACTTC
TRBV7-2	many	.	TRBJ1-5	CASSPDWGGNQPQHF	TGTGCCAGCAGCCCGGACTGGGGCGGCAATCAGCCCCAGCATTTT
TRBV7-9	many	TRBD1	TRBJ1-1	CASSPGGVNTEAFF	TGTGCCAGCAGCCCAGGGGGCGTGAACACTGAAGCTTTCTTT
TRBV7-2	few	TRBD1	TRBJ2-3	CASRLAGQGFSDTQYF	TGTGCCAGCAGGCTAGCCGGACAGGGGTTTTCAGATACGCAGTATTTT
TRBV12-3/TRBV12-4	few	.	TRBJ2-3	CASSSLWGLTDTQYF	TGTGCCAGCAGTTCCCTATGGGGACTCACAGATACGCAGTATTTT
TRBV6-1	.	.	TRBJ2-7	CASSEIFSGSYEQYF	TGTGCCAGCAGTGAAATTTTTAGCGGCTCCTACGAGCAGTACTTC
TRBV24-1	.	TRBD1	TRBJ2-6	CATSSRDRGLSGANVLTF	TGTGCCACCAGTTCTCGGGACAGGGGCCTCTCTGGGGCCAACGTCCTGACTTTC
TRBV16	few	.	TRBJ1-6	CASSQPGESYNSPLHF	TGTGCCAGCAGCCAACCAGGGGAATCCTATAATTCACCCCTCCACTTT
TRBV27	few	.	TRBJ2-5	CASSLIAGLATQYF	TGTGCCAGCAGTTTGATCGCTGGTCTGGCGACCCAGTACTTC
TRBV7-2	few	.	TRBJ1-3	CASSRTANGNTIYF	TGTGCCAGCAGCCGGACGGCCAATGGAAACACCATATATTTT
TRBV4-3	few	TRBD2	TRBJ2-1	CASSQDLAGFNEQFF	TGCGCCAGCAGCCAAGATTTAGCGGGTTTCAATGAGCAGTTCTTC
TRBV6-1	once	TRBD2	TRBJ2-7	CASSPRGGIREQYF	TGTGCCAGCAGCCCACGGGGGGGTATACGAGAGCAGTACTTC
TRBV20-1	many	TRBD1	TRBJ2-7	CSATGQGPYEQYF	TGCAGTGCAACGGGACAGGGTCCCTACGAGCAGTACTTC
TRBV12-3/TRBV12-4	many	.	TRBJ1-2	CASSPDRLYGYTF	TGTGCCAGCAGTCCCGACAGGCTTTATGGCTACACCTTC
TRBV11-2	few	.	TRBJ1-6	CASSLFATQGGSPLHF	TGTGCCAGCAGCTTATTCGCCACACAGGGAGGATCACCCCTCCACTTT
TRBV12-3/TRBV12-4	many	.	TRBJ2-7	CASSGGSAYEQYF	TGTGCCAGCAGCGGGGGAAGTGCCTACGAGCAGTACTTC
TRBV29-1	few	TRBD1	TRBJ2-3	CSVGDRGPDTQYF	TGCAGCGTTGGGGACAGGGGTCCAGATACGCAGTATTTT
TRBV20-1	many	.	TRBJ2-7	CSAITRDTSSYEQYF	TGCAGTGCTATTACACGGGACACCAGCTCCTACGAGCAGTACTTC
TRBV12-3/TRBV12-4	.	TRBD2	TRBJ2-1	CASSLELAGAEQFF	TGTGCCAGCAGTTTAGAACTAGCGGGGGCTGAGCAGTTCTTC
TRBV6-1	.	.	TRBJ1-1	CASSDSLNTEAFF	TGTGCCAGCAGTGACAGCCTAAACACTGAAGCTTTCTTT
TRBV3-1	few	.	TRBJ1-1	CASSQAYRPNTEAFF	TGTGCCAGCAGCCAAGCGTACAGACCGAACACTGAAGCTTTCTTT
TRBV4-1	.	TRBD2	TRBJ2-4	CASSQVGSGGGNIQYF	TGCGCCAGCAGCCAAGTTGGTAGCGGGGGGGGAAACATTCAGTACTTC
TRBV19	.	TRBD1	TRBJ2-5	CASSIRTGGPETQYF	TGTGCCAGTAGTATCCGTACAGGGGGTCCGGAGACCCAGTACTTC
TRBV28	.	TRBD2	TRBJ2-1	CASSSGNYNEQFF	TGTGCCAGCTCTAGCGGAAACTACAATGAGCAGTTCTTC
TRBV6-1	.	TRBD1	TRBJ2-7	CASRANRGREQYF	TGTGCCAGCCGGGCTAACAGGGGGCGCGAGCAGTACTTC
TRBV6-2/TRBV6-3	.	.	TRBJ1-2	CASSYRVRVNYGYTF	TGTGCCAGCAGTTATCGGGTCAGAGTAAACTATGGCTACACCTTC
TRBV12-3/TRBV12-4	few	TRBD1	TRBJ2-1	CASKPTGTGNNEQFF	TGTGCCAGCAAACCTACCGGGACAGGGAACAATGAGCAGTTCTTC
TRBV6-2/TRBV6-3	few	TRBD2	TRBJ2-3	CASIRGGLADTQYF	TGTGCCAGCATCCGGGGGGGCCTCGCAGATACGCAGTATTTT
TRBV12-3/TRBV12-4	.	.	TRBJ1-2	CASSLGGRFTF	TGTGCCAGCAGTTTAGGCGGTCGCTTCACCTTC
TRBV7-9	.	.	TRBJ1-1	CASSPAGRGAFF	TGTGCCAGCAGCCCTGCGGGGCGGGGGGCTTTCTTT
TRBV19	few	TRBD1	TRBJ1-5	CASSTTYPTGGSQPQHF	TGTGCCAGTAGTACCACATACCCGACAGGGGGTAGTCAGCCCCAGCATTTT
TRBV6-1	.	TRBD2	TRBJ2-1	CASTWPGGAYNEQFF	TGTGCCAGCACCTGGCCCGGGGGGGCGTACAATGAGCAGTTCTTC
TRBV12-3/TRBV12-4	many	.	TRBJ1-3	CASSLNPQLGNTIYF	TGTGCCAGCAGTTTAAACCCCCAGCTCGGAAACACCATATATTTT
TRBV28	few	.	TRBJ2-7	CASSLRSPYEQYF	TGTGCCAGCAGTTTACGCAGCCCCTACGAGCAGTACTTC
TRBV6-1	.	.	TRBJ2-2	CASSDLSFAATFTGELFF	TGTGCCAGCAGTGACCTTTCCTTCGCCGCTACCTTCACCGGGGAGCTGTTTTTT
TRBV6-5	.	.	TRBJ1-2	CASSYVRAAGYTF	TGTGCCAGCAGTTACGTCAGGGCCGCTGGCTACACCTTC
TRBV18	few	.	TRBJ1-1	CASSPSTLGRLNTEAFF	TGTGCCAGCTCACCGTCTACCCTCGGACGCCTGAACACTGAAGCTTTCTTT
TRBV4-3	.	TRBD2	TRBJ2-3	CASSQDLLAGGSTDTQYF	TGCGCCAGCAGCCAAGACCTACTAGCGGGGGGATCCACAGATACGCAGTATTTT
TRBV20-1	few	.	TRBJ2-7	CSVLQGRHEQYF	TGCAGTGTTTTACAGGGAAGGCACGAGCAGTACTTC
TRBV12-3/TRBV12-4	.	TRBD2	TRBJ2-1	CASSLERTSGGNEQFF	TGTGCCAGCAGTTTAGAGCGAACTAGCGGGGGCAATGAGCAGTTCTTC
TRBV20-1	.	.	TRBJ2-3	CSARDFRDTDTQYF	TGCAGTGCCCGGGACTTCCGGGACACAGATACGCAGTATTTT
TRBV20-1	many	.	TRBJ2-6	CSGNSGANVLTF	TGCAGTGGGAACTCTGGGGCCAACGTCCTGACTTTC